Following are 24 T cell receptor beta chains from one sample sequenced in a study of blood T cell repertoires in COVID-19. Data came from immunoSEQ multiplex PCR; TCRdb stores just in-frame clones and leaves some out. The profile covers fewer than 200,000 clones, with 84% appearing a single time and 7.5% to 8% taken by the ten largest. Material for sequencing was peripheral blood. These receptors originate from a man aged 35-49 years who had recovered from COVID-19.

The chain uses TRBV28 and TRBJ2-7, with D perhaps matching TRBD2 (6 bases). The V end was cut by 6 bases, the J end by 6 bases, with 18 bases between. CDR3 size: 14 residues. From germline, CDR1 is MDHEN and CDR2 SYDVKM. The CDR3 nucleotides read TGTGCCAGCAGCCCCTCCGGGTCGGAGGGCGAGCAGTACTTC. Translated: CASSPSGSEGEQYF.

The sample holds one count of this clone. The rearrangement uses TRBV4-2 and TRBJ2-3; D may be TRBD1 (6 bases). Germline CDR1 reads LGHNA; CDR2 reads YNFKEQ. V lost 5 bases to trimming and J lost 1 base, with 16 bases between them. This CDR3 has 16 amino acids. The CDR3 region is CASSSRDTLGTDTQYF. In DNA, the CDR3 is TGTGCCAGCAGCTCCCGGGACACCTTGGGCACAGATACGCAGTATTTT.

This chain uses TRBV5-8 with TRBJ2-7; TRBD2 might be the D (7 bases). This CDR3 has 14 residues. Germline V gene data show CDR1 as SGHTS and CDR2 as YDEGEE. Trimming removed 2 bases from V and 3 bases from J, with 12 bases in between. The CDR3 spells CASSFGGGHYEQYF. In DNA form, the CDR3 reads TGTGCCAGCAGCTTTGGGGGGGGACACTACGAGCAGTACTTC.

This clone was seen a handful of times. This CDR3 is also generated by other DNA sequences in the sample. The chain's CDR3 is CASSGQLNYGYTF. The CDR3 region has the DNA TGTGCCAGCAGCGGACAGCTAAACTATGGCTACACCTTC. The V call is TRBV6-2 or TRBV6-3, the J call TRBJ1-2, with D possibly being TRBD1 (6 bases). The CDR3 runs 13 residues. With 6 bases removed from V and 2 bases from J, the gap between germline ends came to 10 bases. Germline V gives CDR1 MNHEY, CDR2 SVGEGT.

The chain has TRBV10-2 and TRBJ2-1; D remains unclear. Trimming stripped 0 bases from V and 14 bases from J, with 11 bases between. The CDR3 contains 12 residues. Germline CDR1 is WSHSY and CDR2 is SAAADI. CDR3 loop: CASSESRVTEFF. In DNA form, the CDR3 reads TGCGCCAGCAGTGAGTCGAGAGTAACGGAGTTCTTC.

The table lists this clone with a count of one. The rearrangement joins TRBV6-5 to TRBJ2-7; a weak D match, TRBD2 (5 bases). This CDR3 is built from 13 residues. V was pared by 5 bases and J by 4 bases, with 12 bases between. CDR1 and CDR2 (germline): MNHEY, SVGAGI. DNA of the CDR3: TGTGCCAGCAGTCGCGAGAGGGCTTACGAGCAGTACTTC. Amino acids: CASSRERAYEQYF.

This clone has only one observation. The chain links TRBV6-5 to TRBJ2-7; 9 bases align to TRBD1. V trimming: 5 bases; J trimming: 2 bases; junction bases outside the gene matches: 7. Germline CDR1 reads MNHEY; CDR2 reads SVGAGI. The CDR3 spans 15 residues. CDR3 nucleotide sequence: TGTGCCAGCAGTCAACAGGGGGCCCATCCCTACGAGCAGTACTTC. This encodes CASSQQGAHPYEQYF.

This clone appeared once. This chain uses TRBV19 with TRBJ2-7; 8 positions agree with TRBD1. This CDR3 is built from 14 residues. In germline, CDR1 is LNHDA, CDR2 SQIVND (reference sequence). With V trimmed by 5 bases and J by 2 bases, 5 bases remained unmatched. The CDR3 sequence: CASSESDRAYEQYF. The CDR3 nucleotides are TGTGCCAGTAGTGAATCGGACAGGGCCTACGAGCAGTACTTC.

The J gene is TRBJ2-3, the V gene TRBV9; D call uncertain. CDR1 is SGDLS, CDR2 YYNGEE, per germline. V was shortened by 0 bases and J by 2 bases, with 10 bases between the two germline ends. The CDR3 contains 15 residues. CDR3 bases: TGTGCCAGCAGCGTAGATAACTACCCCACAGATACGCAGTATTTT. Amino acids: CASSVDNYPTDTQYF.

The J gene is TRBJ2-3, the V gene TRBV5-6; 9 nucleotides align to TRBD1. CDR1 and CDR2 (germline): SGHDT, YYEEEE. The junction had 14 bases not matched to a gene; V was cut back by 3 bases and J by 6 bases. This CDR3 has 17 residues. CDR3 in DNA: TGTGCCAGCAGCTACACCGGGACAGGGTTTGCAGAGGATACGCAGTATTTT. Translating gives CASSYTGTGFAEDTQYF.

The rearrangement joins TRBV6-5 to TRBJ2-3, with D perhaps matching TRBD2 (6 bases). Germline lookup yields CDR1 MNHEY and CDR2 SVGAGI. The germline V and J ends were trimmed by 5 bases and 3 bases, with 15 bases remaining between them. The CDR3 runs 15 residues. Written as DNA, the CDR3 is TGTGCCAGCAGTCCCTCGGGGAGGTGGACAGATACGCAGTATTTT. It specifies CASSPSGRWTDTQYF.

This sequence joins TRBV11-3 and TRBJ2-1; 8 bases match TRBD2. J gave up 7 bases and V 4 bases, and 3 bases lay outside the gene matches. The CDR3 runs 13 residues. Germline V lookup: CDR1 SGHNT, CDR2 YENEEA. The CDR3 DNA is TGTGCCAGCAGCTGGACTAGCCGGAATGAGCAGTTCTTC. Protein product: CASSWTSRNEQFF.

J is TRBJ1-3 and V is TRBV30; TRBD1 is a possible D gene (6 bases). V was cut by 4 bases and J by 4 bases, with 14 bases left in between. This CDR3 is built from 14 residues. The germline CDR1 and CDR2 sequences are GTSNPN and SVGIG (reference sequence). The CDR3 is CAWTTDSAGNTIYF. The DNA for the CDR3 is TGTGCCTGGACCACGGACAGTGCAGGAAACACCATATATTTT.

CDR3 in amino acids: CASSDPGQGYRYTF. CDR3 nucleotide sequence: TGTGCCAGCAGTGATCCGGGACAGGGGTATCGCTACACCTTC. This chain connects TRBV2 to TRBJ1-2; TRBD1 matches 10 bases. Germline CDR1 reads SNHLY; CDR2 reads FYNNEI. Trimming at V came to 3 bases and at J to 9 bases, leaving 7 bases not matched to a gene. The CDR3 loop spans 14 amino acids.

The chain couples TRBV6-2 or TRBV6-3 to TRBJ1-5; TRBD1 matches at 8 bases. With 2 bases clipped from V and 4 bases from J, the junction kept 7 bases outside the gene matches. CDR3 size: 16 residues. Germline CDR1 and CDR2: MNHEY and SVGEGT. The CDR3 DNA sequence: TGTGCCAGCAGTTACATCGCCAGGGGGCCGAATCAGCCCCAGCATTTT. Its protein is CASSYIARGPNQPQHF.

CDR3 amino acids: CASSQTVRGSSYEQYF. The CDR3, as DNA: TGCGCCAGCAGCCAGACGGTTCGCGGGTCGTCCTACGAGCAGTACTTC. This chain links TRBV4-3 with TRBJ2-7; tentative D call: TRBD2 (5 bases). This CDR3 contains 16 residues. CDR1 and CDR2 from the germline V gene are LGHNA and YSLEER. Between the trimmed V and J ends, which lost 3 bases and 1 base, there was a span of 16 bases.

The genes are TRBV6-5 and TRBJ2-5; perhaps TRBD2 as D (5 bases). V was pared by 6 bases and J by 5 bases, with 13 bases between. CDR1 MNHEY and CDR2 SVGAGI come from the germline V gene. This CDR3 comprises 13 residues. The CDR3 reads CASRSPGEETQYF. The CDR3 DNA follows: TGTGCCAGCAGATCCCCCGGGGAGGAGACCCAGTACTTC.

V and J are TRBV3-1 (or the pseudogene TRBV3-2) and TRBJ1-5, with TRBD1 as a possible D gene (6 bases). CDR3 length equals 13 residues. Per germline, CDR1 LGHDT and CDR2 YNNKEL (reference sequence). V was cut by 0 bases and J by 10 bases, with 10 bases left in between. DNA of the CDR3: TGTGCCAGCAGCCAAGAGGGGGCCGGTCCCCAGCATTTT. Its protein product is CASSQEGAGPQHF.

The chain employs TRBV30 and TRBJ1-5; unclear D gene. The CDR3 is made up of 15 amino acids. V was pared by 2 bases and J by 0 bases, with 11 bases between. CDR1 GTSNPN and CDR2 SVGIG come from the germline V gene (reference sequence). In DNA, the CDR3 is TGTGCCTGGAGTTTTAGCGGGCTTAGCAATCAGCCCCAGCATTTT. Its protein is CAWSFSGLSNQPQHF.

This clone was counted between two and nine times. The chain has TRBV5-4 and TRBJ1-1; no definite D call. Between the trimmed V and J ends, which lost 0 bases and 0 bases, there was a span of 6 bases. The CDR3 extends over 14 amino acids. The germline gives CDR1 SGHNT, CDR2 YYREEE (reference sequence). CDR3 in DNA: TGTGCCAGCAGCTTGGAAGCTGTGAACACTGAAGCTTTCTTT. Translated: CASSLEAVNTEAFF.

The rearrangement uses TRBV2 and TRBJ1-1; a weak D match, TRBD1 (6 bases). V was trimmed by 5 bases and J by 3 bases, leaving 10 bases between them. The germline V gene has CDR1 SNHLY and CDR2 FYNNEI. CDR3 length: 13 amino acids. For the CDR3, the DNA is TGTGCCAGCAGTAAGGACAGATACACTGAAGCTTTCTTT. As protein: CASSKDRYTEAFF.

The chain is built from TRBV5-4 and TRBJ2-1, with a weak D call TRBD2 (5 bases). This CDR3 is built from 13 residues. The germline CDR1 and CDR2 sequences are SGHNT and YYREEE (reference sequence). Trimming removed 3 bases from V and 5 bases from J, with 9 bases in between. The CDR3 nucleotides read TGTGCCAGCAGCTCTGACTATAACAATGAGCAGTTCTTC. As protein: CASSSDYNNEQFF.

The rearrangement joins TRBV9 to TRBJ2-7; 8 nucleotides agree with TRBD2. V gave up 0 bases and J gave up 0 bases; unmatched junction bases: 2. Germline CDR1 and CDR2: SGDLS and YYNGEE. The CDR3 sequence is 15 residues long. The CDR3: CASSVVGRGSYEQYF. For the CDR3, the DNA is TGTGCCAGCAGCGTAGTCGGGAGGGGCTCCTACGAGCAGTACTTC.

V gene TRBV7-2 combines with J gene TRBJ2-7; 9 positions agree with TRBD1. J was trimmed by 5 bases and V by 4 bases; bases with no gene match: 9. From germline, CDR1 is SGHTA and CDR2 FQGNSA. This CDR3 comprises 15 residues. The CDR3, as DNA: TGTGCCAGCAGCTCAGTGATGACAGGGGGGAACGAGCAGTACTTC. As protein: CASSSVMTGGNEQYF. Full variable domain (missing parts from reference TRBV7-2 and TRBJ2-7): GAGVSQSPSNKVTEKGKDVELRCDPISGHTALYWYRQSLGQGLEFLIYFQGNSAPDKSGLPSDRFSAERTGGSVSTLTIQRTQQEDSAVYLCASSSVMTGGNEQYFGPGTRLTVT.